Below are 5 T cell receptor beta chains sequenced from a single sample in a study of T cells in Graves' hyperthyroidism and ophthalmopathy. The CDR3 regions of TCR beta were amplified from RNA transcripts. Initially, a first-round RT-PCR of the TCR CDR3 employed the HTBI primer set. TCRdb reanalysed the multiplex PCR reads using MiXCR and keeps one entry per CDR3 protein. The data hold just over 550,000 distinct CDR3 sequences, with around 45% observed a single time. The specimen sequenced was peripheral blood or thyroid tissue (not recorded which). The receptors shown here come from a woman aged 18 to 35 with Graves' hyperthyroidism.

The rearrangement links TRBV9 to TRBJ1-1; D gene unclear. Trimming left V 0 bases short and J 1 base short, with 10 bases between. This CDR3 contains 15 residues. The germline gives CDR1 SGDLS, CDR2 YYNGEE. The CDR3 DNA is TGTGCCAGCAGCGTAGATGGGGTGGCGAACACTGAAGCTTTCTTT. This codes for CASSVDGVANTEAFF.

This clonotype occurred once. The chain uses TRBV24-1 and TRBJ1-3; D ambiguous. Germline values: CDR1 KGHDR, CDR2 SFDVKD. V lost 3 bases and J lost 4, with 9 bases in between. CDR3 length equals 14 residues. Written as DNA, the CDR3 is TGTGCCACCAGTGATCGGACGCGCGGAAACACCATATATTTT. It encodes CATSDRTRGNTIYF.

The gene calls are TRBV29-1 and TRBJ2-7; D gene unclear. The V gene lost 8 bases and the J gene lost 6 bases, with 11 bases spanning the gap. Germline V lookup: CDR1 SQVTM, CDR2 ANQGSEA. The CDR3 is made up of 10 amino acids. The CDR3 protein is CSRDRVEQYF. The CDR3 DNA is TGCAGCAGAGATCGGGTCGAGCAGTACTTC.

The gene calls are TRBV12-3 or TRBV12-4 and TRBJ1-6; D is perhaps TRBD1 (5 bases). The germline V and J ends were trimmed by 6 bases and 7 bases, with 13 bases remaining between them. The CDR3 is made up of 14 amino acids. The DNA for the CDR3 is TGTGCCAGCAGCTCAGGGATTGACAATTCACCCCTCCACTTT. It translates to CASSSGIDNSPLHF.

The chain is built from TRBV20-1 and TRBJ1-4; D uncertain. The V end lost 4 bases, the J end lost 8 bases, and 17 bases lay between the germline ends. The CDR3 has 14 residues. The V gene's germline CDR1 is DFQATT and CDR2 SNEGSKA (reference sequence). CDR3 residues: CSAKVDPSAEKLFF. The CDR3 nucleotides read TGCAGTGCTAAAGTGGACCCCTCGGCGGAAAAACTGTTTTTT.